A selection of T cell receptor beta chains follows, all from one sample in a study of blood T cell repertoires in COVID-19. Assay: immunoSEQ multiplex PCR; the TCRdb copy retains only in-frame clones and omits some. The sample records more than 90,000 clones, over 80% being singletons. The specimen sequenced was peripheral blood. The source is a man aged 45-65 years with active COVID-19. The CDR3 runs from the conserved cysteine through the conserved F or W. The order of the fields is V gene, clone size, J gene, D gene, CDR3 DNA, CDR3 protein. D genes are given only for firm matches. Size is stated for part of the rows, as once, few or many counts, or as a class when the clone is expanded.

TRBV19	-	TRBJ1-2	TRBD1	TGTGCCAGCAGGGACAGGGGAATGCTTAACTATGGCTACACCTTC	CASRDRGMLNYGYTF
TRBV2	-	TRBJ2-1	-	TGTGCCAGCAACCCACAGGGTCCCGGTGAGCAGTTCTTC	CASNPQGPGEQFF
TRBV28	-	TRBJ2-1	TRBD2	TGTGCCAGCAGTTCCGCGGGACTAGGGGGGAATGAGCAGTTCTTC	CASSSAGLGGNEQFF
TRBV30	-	TRBJ1-4	TRBD1	TGTGCCTGGAGTCTCGACAGGGGTAATGAAAAACTGTTTTTT	CAWSLDRGNEKLFF
TRBV2	-	TRBJ2-1	-	TGTGCCAGCGGGCCTTACAATGAGCAGTTCTTC	CASGPYNEQFF
TRBV6-5	-	TRBJ2-7	TRBD1	TGTGCCAGCAGTTCCGGACAGGGGAAGAGCTCCTACGAGCAGTACTTC	CASSSGQGKSSYEQYF
TRBV18	-	TRBJ1-1	-	TGTGCCAGCTCACCAGCTCTGGGAGAGAACACTGAAGCTTTCTTT	CASSPALGENTEAFF
TRBV5-1	-	TRBJ1-3	-	TGCGCCAGCAGCTGGGGGCCCTCTGGAAACACCATATATTTT	CASSWGPSGNTIYF
TRBV5-1	-	TRBJ2-3	TRBD2	TGCGCCAGCAGCTTGGCCACGGGACTAGCGGGAGTAGATCGCACAGATACGCAGTATTTT	CASSLATGLAGVDRTDTQYF
TRBV5-1	-	TRBJ2-7	TRBD1	TGCGCCAGCACCGGACAGGGCTACGAGCAGTACTTC	CASTGQGYEQYF
TRBV28	-	TRBJ1-1	TRBD1	TGTGCCAGCAGTTCCTCCGGGACAGGGGGTACGGAAGCTTTCTTT	CASSSSGTGGTEAFF
TRBV6-5	-	TRBJ1-1	-	TGTGCCAGCAGTTATCTCGGAAGGGGCCTCACTGAAGCTTTCTTT	CASSYLGRGLTEAFF
TRBV7-9	-	TRBJ2-6	-	TGTGCCAGCAGCCTTATAACTGGGGCCAACGTCCTGACTTTC	CASSLITGANVLTF
TRBV7-9	-	TRBJ2-1	-	TGTGCCAGCAGCCCCGAGGCAGTGTGGTTGGGTGAGCAGTTCTTC	CASSPEAVWLGEQFF
TRBV7-2	-	TRBJ1-5	-	TGTGCCAGCAGCTTAGGGGGGGGCAATCAGCCCCAGCATTTT	CASSLGGGNQPQHF
TRBV5-4	-	TRBJ2-5	TRBD2	TGTGCCAGCAAACCTAGCGGATCTTACCAAGAGACCCAGTACTTC	CASKPSGSYQETQYF
TRBV3-1/TRBV3-2	-	TRBJ1-1	TRBD1	TGTGCCAGCAGCCACCAGGGGGTGGGAACTGAAGCTTTCTTT	CASSHQGVGTEAFF
TRBV14	-	TRBJ2-7	-	TGTGCCAGCAGCCAAGTGCGGGGCCCCTACGAGCAGTACTTC	CASSQVRGPYEQYF
TRBV19	-	TRBJ2-7	-	TGTGCCAGTAGTATGGCTAGGAGAGGGCAGCAGTACTTC	CASSMARRGQQYF
TRBV3-1/TRBV3-2	few	TRBJ1-6	-	TGTGCCAGCAGCCAAGAGGGAGGACGGACCCAATTCCCCCTCCACTTT	CASSQEGGRTQFPLHF
TRBV29-1	-	TRBJ2-3	-	TGCAGCGCGGCCACTTCAGATACGCAGTATTTT	CSAATSDTQYF
TRBV11-1	-	TRBJ2-1	-	TGTGCCAGCAGCTTAGGGAGGTATCAGGGCAGGGGTGAGCAGTTCTTC	CASSLGRYQGRGEQFF
TRBV9	once	TRBJ1-2	TRBD1	TGTGCCAGCAGCGTAGCTGGGGACAGCTATGGCTACACCTTC	CASSVAGDSYGYTF
TRBV24-1	-	TRBJ2-3	TRBD2	TGTGCCACCAGTTCAGGAGGGACTAGCGGGAGAAGGACAGATACGCAGTATTTT	CATSSGGTSGRRTDTQYF
TRBV27	once	TRBJ1-1	TRBD1	TGTGCCAGCAGGCCAAGACAGGGGGCGTGGGACACTGAAGCTTTCTTT	CASRPRQGAWDTEAFF
TRBV28	-	TRBJ1-2	TRBD1	TGTGCCAGCAGTTCGACGCCTTGGACAGGGGGAGGTGGTGGCTACACCTTC	CASSSTPWTGGGGGYTF
TRBV4-1	-	TRBJ1-1	TRBD1	TGCGCCAGCAGCCAATTAAGGGCAGGGACAGGAATCACTGAAGCTTTCTTT	CASSQLRAGTGITEAFF
TRBV5-1	-	TRBJ2-5	TRBD2	TGCGCCAGCAGCCTCCGGACTAGCGGGAGTGACGAGACCCAGTACTTC	CASSLRTSGSDETQYF
TRBV4-1	-	TRBJ1-3	-	TGCGCCAGCAGCCAAGGTCTCAGGGCCGGAAACACCATATATTTT	CASSQGLRAGNTIYF
TRBV5-1	once	TRBJ1-5	-	TGCGCCAGCAGCACCCCCGGGGAAAGGGGGCAGCCCCAGCATTTT	CASSTPGERGQPQHF
TRBV27	-	TRBJ2-7	-	TGTGCCAGCTCTGGAGGGGTAGGTCCCTACGAGCAGTACTTC	CASSGGVGPYEQYF
TRBV18	-	TRBJ2-7	-	TGTGCCAGCTCACCGAGCGGCAACGAGCAGTACTTC	CASSPSGNEQYF
TRBV27	few	TRBJ1-5	-	TGTGCCAGCAGTCCGGACAGTAATCAGCCCCAGCATTTT	CASSPDSNQPQHF
TRBV6-6	-	TRBJ1-2	TRBD1	TGTGCCAGCAGATCCGGGACAGAGTTTTATGGCTACACCTTC	CASRSGTEFYGYTF
TRBV7-3	-	TRBJ2-3	-	TGTGCCAGCAGCTTAATCATCGGAGATACGCAGTATTTT	CASSLIIGDTQYF
TRBV28	-	TRBJ1-2	-	TGTGCCAGCAGTACGGGACTACATGGCTACACCTTC	CASSTGLHGYTF
TRBV3-1/TRBV3-2	-	TRBJ2-5	TRBD2	TGTGCCAGCAGCGCCCGGACTAGCGGGAGCTTGGGGGGGGAGACCCAGTACTTC	CASSARTSGSLGGETQYF
TRBV10-2	-	TRBJ1-2	TRBD1	TGCGCCAGCAGTGAGTGGGCAGGGGGCGACTATGGCTACACCTTC	CASSEWAGGDYGYTF
TRBV7-2	-	TRBJ1-4	TRBD1	TGTGCCAGCAGCGACAGGGGGCGGGATGAAAAACTGTTTTTT	CASSDRGRDEKLFF
TRBV28	-	TRBJ2-5	TRBD1	TGTGCCAGCAGTGTCACCGGGACAGGGACAGAGACCCAGTACTTC	CASSVTGTGTETQYF
TRBV14	-	TRBJ2-3	TRBD2	TGTGCCAGCAGCCAAGAACCAGCGGGATTGAGCACAGATACGCAGTATTTT	CASSQEPAGLSTDTQYF
TRBV24-1	-	TRBJ1-2	TRBD1	TGTGCCACCAGTGCCCTGGAGGGGGCAGGCTACACCTTC	CATSALEGAGYTF
TRBV7-8	-	TRBJ2-1	TRBD2	TGTGCCAGCAGCTTTAGCGGGATGAGCTCCTACAATGAGCAGTTCTTC	CASSFSGMSSYNEQFF
TRBV5-4	few	TRBJ1-2	-	TGTGCCAGCAGCTTGGCGCAGGGAAAAGGCTACACCTTC	CASSLAQGKGYTF
TRBV10-1	once	TRBJ2-3	TRBD1	TGCGCCAGCAGTGGGGATACAGGGGGCGTCGATACGCAGTATTTT	CASSGDTGGVDTQYF
TRBV27	-	TRBJ1-2	-	TGTGCCAGCAGTTTTCACGGGGGAAAAGATACGCGGAATGGCTACACCTTC	CASSFHGGKDTRNGYTF
TRBV19	-	TRBJ2-7	TRBD2	TGTGCCAGTAGTATGAGCGGGAGTTCTTACGAGCAGTACTTC	CASSMSGSSYEQYF
TRBV28	-	TRBJ2-5	TRBD2	TGTGCCAGCAGCCGGGAAAGAGTCAGCGGGAGGCAGGAGACCCAGTACTTC	CASSRERVSGRQETQYF
TRBV19	-	TRBJ1-1	-	TGTGCCAGTAGTCCGCTCGGCTCGGGCACTGAAGCTTTCTTT	CASSPLGSGTEAFF
TRBV28	-	TRBJ2-7	TRBD1	TGTGCCAGCAGCCCGGGACAGGGGACAAACGAGCAGTACTTC	CASSPGQGTNEQYF
TRBV9	few	TRBJ2-7	-	TGTGCCAGCAGCGTAGGCCCAGGGTCCTACGAGCAGTACTTC	CASSVGPGSYEQYF
TRBV27	-	TRBJ2-7	-	TGTGCCAGCAGTGCAGCGGAAAACTACGAGCAGTACTTC	CASSAAENYEQYF
TRBV9	-	TRBJ2-2	TRBD2	TGTGCCAGCAGCGTAGAAGGAGCGGGAGGGCCTACCGGGGAGCTGTTTTTT	CASSVEGAGGPTGELFF